The 25 T cell receptor beta chains listed next were all sequenced from one sample in a study of beta chain features in type 1 diabetes. Every bit of the isolated RNA underwent reverse transcription, so sequencing read expressed TCRB transcripts. Clones were sequenced by immunoSEQ multiplex PCR, and TCRdb holds only the in-frame ones, with some missing. The sample lists some 290,000 clones, over 11% occurring once. Antigen specificity for these receptors is unknown. Points from the study as a whole: People with Type 1 diabetes carried modestly yet significantly shorter TCRB CDR3s in all four CD4+ subsets.

The sample taken for sequencing was naive CD4+ T cells from blood. The receptors originated from a man under 40 with type 1 diabetes.

This clone was seen only a few times. V is TRBV28 and J is TRBJ2-3; maybe TRBD2 (6 bases). This CDR3 has 11 amino acids. Germline CDR1 reads MDHEN; CDR2 reads SYDVKM. V was cut by 11 bases and J by 4 bases, with 10 bases left in between. CDR3 coding DNA: TGTGCCGGGGGGAGGCCAGATACGCAGTATTTT. Encoded protein: CAGGRPDTQYF. Full variable domain (remainder filled in from reference TRBV28 and TRBJ2-3): DVKVTQSSRYLVKRTGEKVFLECVQDMDHENMFWYRQDPGLGLRLIYFSYDVKMKEKGDIPEGYSVSREKKERFSLILESASTNQTSMYLCAGGRPDTQYFGPGTRLTVL.

In nucleotides, the CDR3 is TGTGCCAGCTCACCGTCGCGGTCTAGCACAGATACGCAGTATTTT. This gives the protein CASSPSRSSTDTQYF. The chain combines TRBV18 with TRBJ2-3; D is unclear. The V end lost 3 bases, the J end lost 0 bases, and 10 bases lay between the germline ends. CDR1 is KGHSH and CDR2 is LQKENI in the germline V gene. The CDR3 covers 15 residues.

The genes are TRBV2 and TRBJ1-3; D gene unclear. Germline loops: CDR1 SNHLY, CDR2 FYNNEI. The V gene lost 2 bases and the J gene lost 4 bases, with 9 bases spanning the gap. The CDR3 is 14 residues long. The CDR3 coding sequence is TGTGCCAGCAGTGAATCAGGTGCCGGAAACACCATATATTTT. This gives the protein CASSESGAGNTIYF.

V is TRBV5-6 and J is TRBJ1-3; D unclear. The CDR3 spans 14 residues. Trimming removed 4 bases from V and 0 bases from J, with 8 bases in between. The germline gives CDR1 SGHDT, CDR2 YYEEEE. The CDR3 is CASSRFVSGNTIYF. Written as DNA, the CDR3 is TGTGCCAGCAGCCGGTTTGTCTCTGGAAACACCATATATTTT.

This clone was detected a few times. V usage is TRBV9 and J usage is TRBJ2-7; possible D gene TRBD1, 5 bases. The CDR3 spans 15 residues. V shed 2 bases and J shed 2 bases, with 14 bases lying between them. Germline-derived CDR1 and CDR2 are SGDLS and YYNGEE. CDR3 in amino acids: CASSVRVLPPYEQYF. Here the CDR3 DNA reads TGTGCCAGCAGCGTCAGGGTCCTCCCTCCCTACGAGCAGTACTTC.

This clone was observed a few times. The chain couples TRBV2 to TRBJ1-2; 8 positions match TRBD1. The CDR3 is 15 residues long. Germline CDR1 reads SNHLY; CDR2 reads FYNNEI. The junction had 8 bases not matched to a gene; V was cut back by 5 bases and J by 3 bases. CDR3 nucleotide sequence: TGTGCCAGCAGTTTGCAGGGGGCGCGGGACTATGGCTACACCTTC. Protein sequence: CASSLQGARDYGYTF.

CDR3 in DNA: TGTGCCAGCAGCGTAGGAGGAGGGAGAGTCAACAATGAGCAGTTCTTC. This encodes CASSVGGGRVNNEQFF. The V call is TRBV9, the J call TRBJ2-1, with D maybe TRBD2 (6 bases). Germline loops: CDR1 SGDLS, CDR2 YYNGEE. The CDR3 loop spans 16 amino acids. Trimming pared 0 bases from V and 5 bases from J, leaving 15 bases between.

The rearrangement uses TRBV7-9 and TRBJ1-2, with unresolved D. CDR1 is SEHNR, CDR2 FQNEAQ, per germline (reference sequence). Deletions cut 1 base from V and 0 bases from J, with 6 bases between. The CDR3 is 14 amino acids. CDR3 DNA sequence: TGTGCCAGCAGCTTAGACGGAGCTAACTATGGCTACACCTTC. Translation: CASSLDGANYGYTF.

Comment on this clone: The sample holds other DNA sequences that translate to the same CDR3. The chain recombines TRBV2 with TRBJ2-7; D not certain. Deletions cut 5 bases from V and 2 bases from J, with 4 bases between. This CDR3 is 11 amino acids long. Germline loops: CDR1 SNHLY, CDR2 FYNNEI. The CDR3 spells CASSPAYEQYF. CDR3 in DNA: TGTGCCAGCAGTCCCGCCTACGAGCAGTACTTC. Drawing the rest from reference TRBV2 and TRBJ2-7, the complete variable domain is EPEVTQTPSHQVTQMGQEVILRCVPISNHLYFYWYRQILGQKVEFLVSFYNNEISEKSEIFDDQFSVERPDGSNFTLKIRSTKLEDSAMYFCASSPAYEQYFGPGTRLTVT.

V usage is TRBV2 and J usage is TRBJ2-5; tentatively, D is TRBD1 (6 bases). Germline-derived CDR1 and CDR2 are SNHLY and FYNNEI. The CDR3 totals 13 residues. V was clipped by 10 bases and J by 1 base, with 13 bases between them. CDR3 protein: CAISGQIQETQYF. For the CDR3, the DNA is TGTGCCATCTCTGGACAGATCCAAGAGACCCAGTACTTC.

This rearrangement joins TRBV9 to TRBJ1-2, with 8 bases identical to TRBD1. The CDR3 has 14 amino acids. Trimming took 4 bases from V and 3 from J; bases not matched to a gene: 5. Per germline, CDR1 SGDLS and CDR2 YYNGEE. The CDR3 sequence: CASSRPTGDYGYTF. The DNA for the CDR3 is TGTGCCAGCAGCCGCCCGACAGGGGACTATGGCTACACCTTC. The full variable domain, with the rest looked up from reference TRBV9 and TRBJ1-2, is DSGVTQTPKHLITATGQRVTLRCSPRSGDLSVYWYQQSLDQGLQFLIQYYNGEERAKGNILERFSAQQFPDLHSELNLSSLELGDSALYFCASSRPTGDYGYTFGSGTRLTVV.

Only a few counts were recorded for this clone. The chain is built from TRBV6-5 and TRBJ2-7; TRBD2 matches at 11 bases. Germline V lookup: CDR1 MNHEY, CDR2 SVGAGI. The CDR3 contains 16 residues. Unmatched junction bases numbered 6, after V lost 3 bases and J lost 2 bases. CDR3 residues: CASSYSGTSGTYEQYF. The CDR3 DNA sequence: TGTGCCAGCAGTTATTCCGGGACTAGCGGTACCTACGAGCAGTACTTC.

J is TRBJ2-2 and V is TRBV11-2; no reliable D call. Germline-derived CDR1 and CDR2 are SGHAT and FQNNGV. Trimming stripped 2 bases from V and 6 bases from J, with 7 bases between. The CDR3 totals 13 residues. The CDR3 reads CASSLTSAGELFF. Here the CDR3 DNA reads TGTGCCAGCAGCTTAACCAGCGCCGGGGAGCTGTTTTTT.

The chain has TRBV10-3 and TRBJ2-7, with TRBD1 matching over 7 bases. The ends lost 6 bases at V and 0 bases at J; junction bases unmatched: 5. Germline V lookup: CDR1 ENHRY, CDR2 SYGVKD. The CDR3 contains 14 residues. CDR3 protein: CAISSGTDSYEQYF. CDR3 coding DNA: TGTGCCATCAGCTCCGGGACAGACTCCTACGAGCAGTACTTC.

The sample holds a few counts of this clone. The chain recombines TRBV2 with TRBJ2-7, with 9 bases matching TRBD2. The CDR3 is made up of 14 amino acids. Unmatched junction bases numbered 9, after V lost 8 bases and J lost 4 bases. CDR1 is SNHLY and CDR2 is FYNNEI in the germline V gene. In DNA form, the CDR3 reads TGTGCCAGCGGAGTTGAGACTAGCGGATACGAGCAGTACTTC. It translates to CASGVETSGYEQYF.

The rearrangement uses TRBV7-2 and TRBJ2-3; TRBD2 aligns across 7 bases. The trim removed 1 base at V and 2 bases at J, leaving 3 bases unmatched. The CDR3 runs to 15 residues. Looked up from germline, CDR1 is SGHTA and CDR2 is FQGNSA. The DNA for the CDR3 is TGTGCCAGCAGCTTAGGAGGGACTACCACAGATACGCAGTATTTT. It translates to CASSLGGTTTDTQYF.

The V and J genes are TRBV18 and TRBJ2-6; unclear D gene. Germline V gene sequence: CDR1 KGHSH, CDR2 LQKENI. The CDR3 contains 17 residues. V lost 5 bases, J lost 2 bases, and 16 bases lay in between. The CDR3 DNA reads TGTGCCAGCTCAACCTCTCTTAGCCCGACTGGGGCCAACGTCCTGACTTTC. Residues: CASSTSLSPTGANVLTF.

This clone has a handful of counts. V is TRBV6-1 and J is TRBJ2-3; the match to TRBD1 covers 7 bases. The CDR3 covers 15 residues. Germline values: CDR1 MNHNS, CDR2 SASEGT. With 2 bases clipped from V and 4 bases from J, the junction kept 6 bases outside the gene matches. The CDR3 here is CASSEPRGKADTQYF. DNA for the CDR3: TGTGCCAGCAGTGAACCCAGGGGGAAGGCAGATACGCAGTATTTT.

This clone was seen more than once but under ten times. The chain combines TRBV18 with TRBJ2-5; D unresolved. Germline assignment: CDR1 KGHSH and CDR2 LQKENI. V shed 0 bases and J shed 3 bases, with 8 bases lying between them. There are 14 residues in the CDR3. As DNA, the CDR3 is TGTGCCAGCTCACCACCCCACGGAGAAGAGACCCAGTACTTC. Translated: CASSPPHGEETQYF.

In nucleotides, the CDR3 is TGCAGTGCTAGCAAGCTAATCTACACCTTC. The encoded protein is CSASKLIYTF. V gene TRBV20-1 combines with J gene TRBJ1-2; D gene unclear. Looked up from germline, CDR1 is DFQATT and CDR2 is SNEGSKA (reference sequence). The length of the CDR3 is 10 residues. Trimming left V 3 bases short and J 10 bases short, with 9 bases between.

This clone was counted between two and nine times. The chain uses TRBV5-1 and TRBJ1-3; maybe TRBD1 (5 bases). CDR3 length equals 15 residues. V dropped 4 bases and J dropped 0 bases, with 11 bases sitting between them. Germline-derived CDR1 and CDR2 are SGHRS and YFSETQ. CDR3 loop: CASSLDSFSGNTIYF. The CDR3 nucleotides read TGCGCCAGCAGCCTCGACAGCTTCTCTGGAAACACCATATATTTT. Full variable domain (rest looked up from reference TRBV5-1 and TRBJ1-3): KAGVTQTPRYLIKTRGQQVTLSCSPISGHRSVSWYQQTPGQGLQFLFEYFSETQRNKGNFPGRFSGRQFSNSRSEMNVSTLELGDSALYLCASSLDSFSGNTIYFGEGSWLTVV.

This clone was seen only a few times. The chain carries TRBV5-6 and TRBJ2-7, with 9 bases identical to TRBD1. Unmatched junction bases numbered 5, after V lost 1 base and J lost 3 bases. CDR3 length: 15 residues. The germline CDR1 and CDR2 sequences are SGHDT and YYEEEE. This CDR3 reads CASSLPGQGLYEQYF. For the CDR3, the DNA is TGTGCCAGCAGCTTGCCGGGACAGGGCCTCTACGAGCAGTACTTC.

This clone was picked up a small number of times. The chain has TRBV4-1 and TRBJ2-7, with TRBD2 matching 7 bases. Germline V gives CDR1 MGHRA, CDR2 YSYEKL. The V and J ends lost 3 bases and 7 bases, in that order; junction bases with no gene match: 12. This CDR3 has 15 residues. This CDR3 reads CASSQQAGPPEEQYF. In DNA, the CDR3 is TGCGCCAGCAGCCAGCAAGCGGGACCCCCTGAAGAGCAGTACTTC.

A few counts support this clone. The chain employs TRBV7-2 and TRBJ2-7, with 9 bases matching TRBD2. V was clipped by 5 bases and J by 4 bases; unmatched bases: 3. The CDR3 length is 13 residues. Germline V gene data show CDR1 as SGHTA and CDR2 as FQGNSA. CDR3 DNA: TGTGCCAGCAGCATTAGCGGGAGTTACGAGCAGTACTTC. Its protein is CASSISGSYEQYF.

The chain carries TRBV7-9 and TRBJ1-5; possibly TRBD1 for D (5 bases). V lost 5 bases to trimming and J lost 5 bases, with 7 bases between them. CDR1 and CDR2 (germline): SEHNR, FQNEAQ (reference sequence). This CDR3 spans 12 amino acids. DNA for the CDR3: TGTGCCAGCAGCAAAGGGGATCAGCCCCAGCATTTT. Its translation: CASSKGDQPQHF.